The T cell receptor (beta chain) under discussion was sequenced for a study of CD8 T cells in ankylosing spondylitis. Study-level results: The authors reported significant enrichment of disease-linked clones in matched ankylosing spondylitis synovial fluid. There was a TCR beta motif, made of several highly homologous variants, that appeared characteristic of ankylosing spondylitis blood.

Researchers built TCR beta libraries using quantitative 5'-RACE with molecular barcodes. One entry per CDR3 protein, called by TCRdb with MiXCR from the 5' RACE reads. There are some 450,000 distinct CDR3 sequences in the sample; about a sixth occur only once, and about 0.94% lies in the top ten. On this clonotype itself: Its specificity is unknown.

The germline V gene has CDR1 GTSNPN and CDR2 SVGIG (reference sequence). Trimming pared 3 bases from V and 3 bases from J, leaving 6 bases between. There are 11 residues in the CDR3. Material: blood, either unsorted or a sorted T cell fraction (not recorded which). The J gene is TRBJ2-7, the V gene TRBV30; no firm D call. The clonotype originates from a male donor with ankylosing spondylitis. CDR3 loop: CAWRRSYEQYF. The CDR3 region has the DNA TGTGCCTGGAGGCGGAGCTACGAGCAGTACTTC.